The sequence of this T cell receptor (beta chain) was determined in a study of blood T cell repertoires in COVID-19. Measured with immunoSEQ multiplex PCR; TCRdb has only the in-frame clones, and not every one. The table shows 110,000 or so clones, with 65% to 90% occurring only once. Germline V gives CDR1 SGHTA, CDR2 FQGTGA. The CDR3 length is 13 residues. The V end lost 6 bases, the J end lost 1 base, and 9 bases lay between the germline ends. Input material: peripheral blood. The clonotype originates from a woman aged 80 or over with active or convalescent COVID-19. The chain carries TRBV7-3 and TRBJ1-1; weak D call: TRBD1 (5 bases). CDR3 nucleotides: TGTGCCAGCAGTGAAAGGGGGAACACTGAAGCTTTCTTT. Residues: CASSERGNTEAFF.